The present entry profiles one T cell receptor (beta chain) with its context. This sample was taken from a study of CD8 T cells in Susac syndrome. Reverse transcription of roughly 0.5 to 1 ug RNA used random hexamers. TCRdb independently ran MiXCR on the immunoSEQ multiplex PCR reads; one entry per CDR3 protein. Among some 160,000 distinct CDR3 sequences listed, approximately 95% were seen once. CDR3 length: 14 amino acids. V lost 0 bases and J lost 7, with 10 bases in between. Sequencing used CD8+ T cells from PBMCs. The sequence was collected from a human donor with multiple sclerosis. The rearrangement links TRBV12-3 or TRBV12-4 to TRBJ2-1; weak D call: TRBD1 (5 bases). CDR3 in DNA: TGTGCCAGCAGTTTAGCTGGCAGGGTAAATGAGCAGTTCTTC. The encoded protein is CASSLAGRVNEQFF.